This entry lists 10 T cell receptor beta chains sequenced from one sample in a study of OX40 agonist ivuxolimab in advanced cancers. Sequencing used immunoSEQ multiplex PCR; TCRdb keeps in-frame clones, though not all of them. The sample shows 30,000 to 45,000 clones, 74% of them seen only once. This specimen consisted of CD4+ or CD8+ T cells sorted from blood, obtained in a trial of the OX40 agonist ivuxolimab. The receptor set was obtained from an adult with an advanced solid tumor such as melanoma, head and neck, liver or kidney cancer.

The gene calls are TRBV6-1 and TRBJ1-5; a weak D match, TRBD1 (5 bases). Trimming pared 1 base from V and 8 bases from J, leaving 12 bases between. This CDR3 has 14 amino acids. Germline V gene sequence: CDR1 MNHNS, CDR2 SASEGT. CDR3 nucleotide sequence: TGTGCCAGCAGTGAAGGGGGGTATGGGGAGCCCCAGCATTTT. As protein: CASSEGGYGEPQHF.

The V and J genes are TRBV6-1 and TRBJ2-6, with D possibly being TRBD1 (5 bases). The CDR3 consists of 15 residues. The V gene lost 6 bases and the J gene lost 0 bases, with 9 bases spanning the gap. Germline values: CDR1 MNHNS, CDR2 SASEGT. CDR3 sequence (DNA): TGTGCCAGCAGGGAACAGGTCTCTGGGGCCAACGTCCTGACTTTC. Residues: CASREQVSGANVLTF.

This clone was seen a handful of times. CDR3 region: CASSEAGGASQPQHF. The CDR3 nucleotides are TGTGCCAGCAGTGAAGCGGGGGGGGCGAGCCAGCCCCAGCATTTT. The V and J genes are TRBV6-1 and TRBJ1-5; D may be TRBD1 (6 bases). CDR1 MNHNS and CDR2 SASEGT come from the germline V gene. CDR3 length: 15 amino acids. Trimming cost V 0 bases and J 7 bases, with 13 bases left between them.

The chain has TRBV5-5 and TRBJ2-5, with 8 bases that match TRBD1. This CDR3 contains 14 residues. After removal of 3 bases from V and 5 bases from J, the junction contained 6 bases not matched to a gene. In germline, CDR1 is SGHKS, CDR2 YYEKEE (reference sequence). The CDR3 protein is CASSSLRGRETQYF. The DNA of the CDR3 is TGTGCCAGCAGCTCCCTCAGGGGGCGGGAGACCCAGTACTTC. Together with reference TRBV5-5 and TRBJ2-5, the CDR3 gives the full variable domain: DAGVTQSPTHLIKTRGQQVTLRCSPISGHKSVSWYQQVLGQGPQFIFQYYEKEERGRGNFPDRFSARQFPNYSSELNVNALLLGDSALYLCASSSLRGRETQYFGPGTRLLVL.

The V gene is TRBV6-5, the J gene TRBJ1-6, with unresolved D. The germline V gene has CDR1 MNHEY and CDR2 SVGAGI. Trimming took 2 bases from V and 8 from J, leaving 13 bases between them. The CDR3 loop spans 15 amino acids. The CDR3 sequence is CASSYMPGGDSPLHF. CDR3 bases: TGTGCCAGCAGTTACATGCCGGGTGGTGATTCACCCCTCCACTTT.

The gene calls are TRBV5-1 and TRBJ1-5; TRBD1 agrees at 7 bases. The CDR3 is 13 amino acids. Germline assignment: CDR1 SGHRS and CDR2 YFSETQ. Losses at the gene ends were 5 bases for V and 3 bases for J; bases not matched to a gene: 2. CDR3 DNA sequence: TGCGCCAGCAGGACAGGGCCCAATCAGCCCCAGCATTTT. Translated, it gives CASRTGPNQPQHF.

The V call is TRBV7-6, the J call TRBJ1-3; D may be TRBD1 (5 bases). The CDR3 is made up of 16 amino acids. Trimming pared 5 bases from V and 0 bases from J, leaving 14 bases between. Germline CDR1 is SGHVS and CDR2 is FNYEAQ. The CDR3 nucleotides are TGTGCCAGCAGCCCGGGACCGGGATACTCTGGAAACACCATATATTTT. This translates into CASSPGPGYSGNTIYF. The variable domain in full, with the rest retrieved from reference TRBV7-6 and TRBJ1-3, is GAGVSQSPRYKVTKRGQDVALRCDPISGHVSLYWYRQALGQGPEFLTYFNYEAQQDKSGLPNDRFSAERPEGSISTLTIQRTEQRDSAMYRCASSPGPGYSGNTIYFGEGSWLTVV.

This chain joins TRBV5-1 and TRBJ2-6; D not certain. V shed 0 bases and J shed 1 base, with 5 bases lying between them. This CDR3 is 15 amino acids long. CDR1 SGHRS and CDR2 YFSETQ come from the germline V gene. CDR3: CASSLAPSGANVLTF. CDR3 nucleotide sequence: TGCGCCAGCAGCTTGGCCCCTTCTGGGGCCAACGTCCTGACTTTC.

This chain links TRBV4-1 with TRBJ1-4; 10 bases are a match to TRBD1. The CDR3 sequence is 15 residues long. Trimming cost V 4 bases and J 11 bases; bases outside gene matches: 10. CDR1 is MGHRA and CDR2 is YSYEKL in the germline V gene. Here the CDR3 reads CASSPGQGEGYKLFF. In nucleotides, the CDR3 is TGCGCCAGCAGCCCCGGACAGGGGGAAGGTTACAAACTGTTTTTT.

The V gene is TRBV19, the J gene TRBJ2-3; 9 bases map to TRBD2. The CDR3 is 16 amino acids. The J segment lost 2 bases and the V segment lost 3 bases, leaving 6 bases of the junction unmatched. CDR1 is LNHDA, CDR2 SQIVND, per germline (reference sequence). CDR3 DNA sequence: TGTGCCAGTAGTATTGGGCTAGCGGGGATCACAGATACGCAGTATTTT. It yields the protein CASSIGLAGITDTQYF.